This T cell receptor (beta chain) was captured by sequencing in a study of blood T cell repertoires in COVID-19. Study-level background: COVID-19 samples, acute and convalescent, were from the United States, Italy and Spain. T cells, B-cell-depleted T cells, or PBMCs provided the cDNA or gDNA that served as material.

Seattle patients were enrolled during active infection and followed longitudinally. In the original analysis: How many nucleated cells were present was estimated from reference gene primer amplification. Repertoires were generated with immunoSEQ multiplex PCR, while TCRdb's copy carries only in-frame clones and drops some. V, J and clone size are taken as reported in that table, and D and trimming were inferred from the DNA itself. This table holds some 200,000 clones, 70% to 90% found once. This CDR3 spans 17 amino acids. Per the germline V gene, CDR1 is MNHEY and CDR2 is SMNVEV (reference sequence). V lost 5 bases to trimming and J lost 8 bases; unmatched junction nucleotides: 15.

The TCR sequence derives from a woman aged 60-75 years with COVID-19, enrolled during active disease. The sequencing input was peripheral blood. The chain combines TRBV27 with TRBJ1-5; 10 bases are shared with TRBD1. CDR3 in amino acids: CASSTITSGQGPKPQHF. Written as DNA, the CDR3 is TGTGCCAGCAGTACGATCACCTCGGGACAGGGGCCTAAGCCCCAGCATTTT.